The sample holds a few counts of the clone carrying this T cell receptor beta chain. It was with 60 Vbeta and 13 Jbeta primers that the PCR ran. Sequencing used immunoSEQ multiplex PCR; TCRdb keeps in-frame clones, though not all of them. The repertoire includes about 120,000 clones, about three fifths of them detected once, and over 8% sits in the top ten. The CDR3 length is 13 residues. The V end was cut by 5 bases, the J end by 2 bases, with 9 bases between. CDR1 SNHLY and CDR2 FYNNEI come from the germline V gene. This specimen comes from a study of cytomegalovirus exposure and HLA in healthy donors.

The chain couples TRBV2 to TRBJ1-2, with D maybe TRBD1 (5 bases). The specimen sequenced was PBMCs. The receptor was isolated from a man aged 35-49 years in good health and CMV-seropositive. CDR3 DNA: TGTGCCAGCAGTTTTCAGGGAAACTATGGCTACACCTTC. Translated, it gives CASSFQGNYGYTF.